In its sample, the clone carrying this TCR beta chain was seen many times. What it binds is unknown. Library preparation for TCR beta used quantitative 5'-RACE with molecular barcodes. Each CDR3 protein gets one entry after TCRdb re-called the 5' RACE reads with MiXCR. The data hold hundreds of thousands of distinct CDR3 sequences, with 10% to 15% observed a single time. The data were obtained in a study of CD8 T cells in ankylosing spondylitis. The length of the CDR3 is 16 residues. Germline values: CDR1 SQVTM, CDR2 ANQGSEA. The trim removed 7 bases at V and 0 bases at J, leaving 13 bases unmatched. Study-wide results and limits: Clones linked to disease were reported to show significant enrichment in matched ankylosing spondylitis synovial fluid. Seemingly characteristic of ankylosing spondylitis blood was a TCR beta motif consisting of about 8 highly homologous variants. Disease-associated clones were CD8+ and fairly uncommon in peripheral blood.

The chain is built from TRBV29-1 and TRBJ2-5, with 8 bases identical to TRBD1. Sequences were obtained from blood, either unsorted or a sorted T cell fraction (not recorded which). The receptor comes from a male donor with ankylosing spondylitis. The CDR3: CSAELRTGRNQETQYF. The CDR3 region has the DNA TGCAGCGCTGAGCTTAGGACAGGGAGAAACCAAGAGACCCAGTACTTC.